The 14 T cell receptor beta chains given below trace back to one sample, sequenced in a study of T cell responses to AZD1222 COVID-19 vaccine. Repertoires were generated with immunoSEQ multiplex PCR, while TCRdb's copy carries only in-frame clones and drops some. Of more than 55,000 clones listed, approximately 80% are singletons. The starting material was peripheral blood, obtained 28 days after the second AZD1222 dose. The receptors here all came from an adult who received the AZD1222 COVID-19 vaccine.

This rearrangement joins TRBV7-8 to TRBJ1-2, with D maybe TRBD1 (5 bases). V was shortened by 1 base and J by 4 bases, with 7 bases between the two germline ends. The CDR3 has 13 residues. The germline gives CDR1 SGHVS, CDR2 FQNEAQ. The CDR3 spells CASSLVGTYGYTF. In DNA, the CDR3 is TGTGCCAGCAGCTTAGTAGGGACCTATGGCTACACCTTC.

The chain combines TRBV11-3 with TRBJ2-7; D gene ambiguous. The V gene's germline CDR1 is SGHNT and CDR2 YENEEA. This CDR3 spans 13 amino acids. V gave up 3 bases and J gave up 5 bases, with 11 bases separating them. The CDR3 DNA reads TGTGCCAGCAGCTTTCGTAATGAGCACGAGCAGTACTTC. This gives the protein CASSFRNEHEQYF. Full variable domain (remainder filled in from reference TRBV11-3 and TRBJ2-7): EAGVVQSPRYKIIEKKQPVAFWCNPISGHNTLYWYLQNLGQGPELLIRYENEEAVDDSQLPKDRFSAERLKGVDSTLKIQPAELGDSAVYLCASSFRNEHEQYFGPGTRLTVT.

The V call is TRBV19, the J call TRBJ1-1, with 10 bases matching TRBD1. CDR3 length: 14 amino acids. V lost 10 bases, J lost 7 bases, and 12 bases stayed unmatched. Germline CDR1 reads LNHDA; CDR2 reads SQIVND (reference sequence). In DNA form, the CDR3 reads TGTGCCACAATACCGGGACAGGGGTCATATGAAGCTTTCTTT. This sequence encodes CATIPGQGSYEAFF.

The chain joins TRBV5-1 to TRBJ1-2; 9 bases map to TRBD1. The germline CDR1 and CDR2 sequences are SGHRS and YFSETQ. This CDR3 contains 14 residues. V lost 4 bases to trimming and J lost 7 bases; unmatched junction nucleotides: 8. The CDR3: CASSTGQGIFGYTF. The CDR3 nucleotides are TGCGCCAGCAGCACGGGACAGGGAATCTTTGGCTACACCTTC. The whole variable domain, filled in from reference TRBV5-1 and TRBJ1-2, reads KAGVTQTPRYLIKTRGQQVTLSCSPISGHRSVSWYQQTPGQGLQFLFEYFSETQRNKGNFPGRFSGRQFSNSRSEMNVSTLELGDSALYLCASSTGQGIFGYTFGSGTRLTVV.

The rearrangement links TRBV7-6 to TRBJ2-7, with 8 bases that match TRBD1. Losses at the gene ends were 1 base for V and 6 bases for J; bases not matched to a gene: 11. Germline values: CDR1 SGHVS, CDR2 FNYEAQ. This CDR3 has 16 residues. The CDR3 region has the DNA TGTGCCAGCAGCTTAGGAGTTGCGGGACAGGAGGGCGAGCAGTACTTC. It encodes CASSLGVAGQEGEQYF.

The chain combines TRBV10-1 with TRBJ2-1; a possible D gene is TRBD1 (5 bases). This CDR3 comprises 13 residues. Germline V gene data show CDR1 as WNHNN and CDR2 as SYGVQD (reference sequence). Trimming took off 5 bases at V and 10 bases at J, with 15 bases between the two ends. The CDR3 coding sequence is TGCGCCAGCAGTACAGGACAAACAACGGAGCAGTTCTTC. This codes for CASSTGQTTEQFF.

The chain uses TRBV11-3 and TRBJ2-5; 14 positions agree with TRBD2. J was trimmed by 4 bases and V by 2 bases; bases with no gene match: 12. This CDR3 contains 19 residues. Germline loops: CDR1 SGHNT, CDR2 YENEEA. The CDR3, as DNA: TGTGCCAGCAGCTTACCTCGACTAGCGGGGGGGCATTACGGAGAGACCCAGTACTTC. Encoded protein: CASSLPRLAGGHYGETQYF.

The V call is TRBV7-6, the J call TRBJ2-2; D is unresolved. Trimming stripped 2 bases from V and 5 bases from J, with 0 bases between. The CDR3 runs 11 residues. Looked up from germline, CDR1 is SGHVS and CDR2 is FNYEAQ. For the CDR3, the DNA is TGTGCCAGCAGCTTAACCGGGGAGCTGTTTTTT. As protein: CASSLTGELFF. The complete variable domain, with remaining parts taken from reference TRBV7-6 and TRBJ2-2, reads GAGVSQSPRYKVTKRGQDVALRCDPISGHVSLYWYRQALGQGPEFLTYFNYEAQQDKSGLPNDRFSAERPEGSISTLTIQRTEQRDSAMYRCASSLTGELFFGEGSRLTVL.

The chain is built from TRBV5-1 and TRBJ1-4; possible D gene TRBD1, 5 bases. CDR1 is SGHRS, CDR2 YFSETQ, per germline. V lost 3 bases, J lost 8 bases, and 17 bases lay in between. This CDR3 contains 15 residues. This CDR3 is CASSSSGAAGEKLFF. CDR3 bases: TGCGCCAGCAGCTCTTCCGGGGCCGCTGGGGAAAAACTGTTTTTT.

Only one count was recorded for this clone. The chain links TRBV19 to TRBJ1-3; D gene ambiguous. Germline values: CDR1 LNHDA, CDR2 SQIVND (reference sequence). The CDR3 contains 13 residues. V was shortened by 7 bases and J by 0 bases, with 7 bases between the two germline ends. CDR3 region: CASTVASGNTIYF. The CDR3 DNA reads TGTGCCAGTACAGTGGCCTCTGGAAACACCATATATTTT.

The rearrangement joins TRBV24-1 to TRBJ1-2; D ambiguous. V shed 4 bases and J shed 3 bases, with 20 bases lying between them. This CDR3 is 17 amino acids long. CDR1 KGHDR and CDR2 SFDVKD come from the germline V gene. The CDR3 DNA follows: TGTGCCACCAGTGAAGATGGTCGTCAGCCCCTGGACTATGGCTACACCTTC. Translation: CATSEDGRQPLDYGYTF.

As concerns this clone: This same CDR3 is encoded by further DNA sequences in the sample. The chain links TRBV19 to TRBJ1-1; 8 bases line up with TRBD1. This CDR3 contains 14 residues. Germline V CDR1 and CDR2: LNHDA, SQIVND (reference sequence). J gave up 1 base and V 5 bases, and 3 bases lay outside the gene matches. CDR3 sequence (DNA): TGTGCCAGTAGTCCCGACAGGGGGAACACTGAAGCTTTCTTT. As protein: CASSPDRGNTEAFF.

The chain joins TRBV7-2 to TRBJ2-4, with D perhaps TRBD1 (5 bases). Germline V gives CDR1 SGHTA, CDR2 FQGNSA. This CDR3 has 17 residues. V was pared by 9 bases and J by 0 bases, with 21 bases between. CDR3 residues: CASPRGRPFLAKNIQYF. The CDR3 DNA reads TGTGCCAGTCCTAGGGGAAGACCTTTCCTAGCCAAAAACATTCAGTACTTC.

This chain uses TRBV28 with TRBJ1-1; D uncertain. The V gene lost 5 bases and the J gene lost 0 bases, with 19 bases spanning the gap. Germline V gives CDR1 MDHEN, CDR2 SYDVKM. The CDR3 consists of 17 residues. CDR3 sequence: CASSTVLDGSLNTEAFF. As DNA, the CDR3 is TGTGCCAGCAGTACCGTTCTGGATGGCAGCTTGAACACTGAAGCTTTCTTT. Supplemented by reference TRBV28 and TRBJ1-1, the full variable domain reads DVKVTQSSRYLVKRTGEKVFLECVQDMDHENMFWYRQDPGLGLRLIYFSYDVKMKEKGDIPEGYSVSREKKERFSLILESASTNQTSMYLCASSTVLDGSLNTEAFFGQGTRLTVV.